A selection of T cell receptor beta chains follows, all from one sample in a study of beta chain features in type 1 diabetes. Only in-frame clones appear in the TCRdb table, and some are missing; sequencing was by immunoSEQ multiplex PCR. The repertoire has fewer than 350,000 clones, roughly 8% of them found once; the top ten carry approximately 0.93%. The specimen was central memory CD4+ T cells from blood. These receptors were taken from a woman in her late teens or twenties in good health. CDR3s include the opening cysteine and the closing phenylalanine or tryptophan. Each record gives: V gene, J gene, clone size, D gene, CDR3 protein, CDR3 DNA. D genes are given only for firm matches. Size is stated for part of the rows, as once, few or many counts, or as a class when the clone is expanded.

>TRBV7-2|TRBJ2-2|many|NA
CASSLILGELFF
TGTGCCAGCAGCTTAATCCTCGGGGAGCTGTTTTTT
>TRBV7-9|TRBJ2-3|many|NA
CASSAGSSTDTQYF
TGTGCCAGCAGCGCAGGGTCTAGCACAGATACGCAGTATTTT
>TRBV12-5|TRBJ2-3|few|TRBD2
CASGPGGSTDTQYF
TGTGCTAGTGGCCCGGGGGGTAGCACAGATACGCAGTATTTT
>TRBV4-3|TRBJ1-5|NA|NA
CASSQVSGGNQPQHF
TGCGCCAGCAGCCAAGTTTCGGGCGGCAATCAGCCCCAGCATTTT
>TRBV29-1|TRBJ1-2|NA|TRBD1
CSVGAWDRDNYGYTF
TGCAGCGTTGGGGCGTGGGACAGGGACAACTATGGCTACACCTTC
>TRBV18|TRBJ2-4|NA|NA
CASSPPVGIAKNIQYF
TGTGCCAGCTCACCACCGGTGGGAATAGCCAAAAACATTCAGTACTTC
>TRBV19|TRBJ1-1|few|NA
CASSRGQRAFF
TGTGCCAGTAGTCGTGGGCAGAGAGCTTTCTTT
>TRBV4-1|TRBJ2-5|few|TRBD1
CASSQVWTGTQETQYF
TGCGCCAGCAGCCAAGTGTGGACAGGGACCCAAGAGACCCAGTACTTC
>TRBV10-3|TRBJ1-4|many|NA
CAISEDVGANEKLFF
TGTGCCATCAGTGAGGACGTGGGAGCTAATGAAAAACTGTTTTTT
>TRBV7-3|TRBJ2-1|few|NA
CASSLSQDFRGGMFF
TGTGCCAGCAGCTTGAGTCAGGATTTCAGAGGTGGAATGTTCTTC
>TRBV19|TRBJ1-5|NA|TRBD1
CASAGTANQPQHF
TGTGCCAGTGCCGGGACAGCTAATCAGCCCCAGCATTTT
>TRBV4-3|TRBJ2-3|few|NA
CASSQDTYTDTQYF
TGCGCCAGCAGCCAAGATACCTACACAGATACGCAGTATTTT
>TRBV11-2|TRBJ2-5|few|NA
CASSSLWGPPDQETQYF
TGTGCCAGCAGCTCCCTGTGGGGACCGCCGGACCAAGAGACCCAGTACTTC
>TRBV5-4|TRBJ2-7|many|TRBD2
CASSRLGLAYSYEQYF
TGTGCCAGCAGCCGCCTCGGACTAGCGTATTCCTACGAGCAGTACTTC
>TRBV4-2|TRBJ2-1|few|TRBD1
CASSHAPPGQGLYNEQFF
TGTGCCAGCAGCCACGCCCCACCGGGACAGGGCCTATACAATGAGCAGTTCTTC
>TRBV28|TRBJ2-7|many|NA
CASSPDPASYEQYF
TGTGCCAGCAGTCCTGACCCAGCCTCCTACGAGCAGTACTTC
>TRBV19|TRBJ2-3|NA|TRBD1
CASRDRTDTQYF
TGTGCCAGCCGGGACAGGACAGATACGCAGTATTTT
>TRBV5-1|TRBJ2-4|NA|NA
CASSLIQGAKNIQYF
TGCGCCAGCAGCCTAATACAGGGCGCCAAAAACATTCAGTACTTC
>TRBV7-2|TRBJ2-7|few|NA
CASSLGPVREQYF
TGTGCCAGCAGCTTAGGCCCAGTCAGGGAGCAGTACTTC
>TRBV28|TRBJ1-2|NA|TRBD1
CASSLGATGGRGYTF
TGTGCCAGCAGTTTAGGAGCCACAGGGGGCAGGGGCTACACCTTC
>TRBV7-2|TRBJ2-5|NA|NA
CASSSSRQETQYF
TGTGCCAGCAGCTCCTCGAGGCAAGAGACCCAGTACTTC
>TRBV21-1|TRBJ2-3|few|NA
CASRDRGNF
TGTGCCTCCCGGGACAGGGGAAATTTT
>TRBV9|TRBJ2-5|NA|TRBD2
CASSVTSGGAQTQYF
TGTGCCAGCAGCGTTACTAGCGGGGGGGCCCAGACCCAGTACTTC
>TRBV19|TRBJ2-1|few|NA
CASRTAPTARSYNEQFF
TGTGCCAGTAGGACCGCCCCGACAGCGCGCTCCTACAATGAGCAGTTCTTC
>TRBV4-2|TRBJ2-3|NA|TRBD2
CASSQTGTRSTDTQYF
TGTGCCAGCAGCCAAACCGGGACTAGAAGCACAGATACGCAGTATTTT
>TRBV15|TRBJ1-2|NA|NA
CATSSPGGYGYTF
TGTGCCACCAGCTCCCCCGGGGGTTATGGCTACACCTTC
>TRBV29-1|TRBJ2-3|NA|NA
CSGFSGEDTQYF
TGCAGCGGCTTCAGTGGGGAGGATACGCAGTATTTT
>TRBV11-2|TRBJ2-7|many|TRBD1
CASSSTDRGPYEQYF
TGTGCCAGCAGCTCAACCGACAGGGGTCCCTACGAGCAGTACTTC
>TRBV4-3|TRBJ2-1|NA|NA
CASSQDAQTATSYNEQFF
TGCGCCAGCAGCCAAGACGCTCAGACAGCTACCTCCTACAATGAGCAGTTCTTC
>TRBV6-6|TRBJ2-3|few|TRBD2
CASSLGGRDTQYF
TGTGCCAGCAGTTTGGGGGGGAGAGATACGCAGTATTTT
>TRBV7-2|TRBJ2-1|NA|TRBD2
CASSIEQAGGYNEQFF
TGTGCCAGCAGCATCGAGCAGGCGGGAGGCTACAATGAGCAGTTCTTC
>TRBV5-1|TRBJ1-1|few|NA
CASSLVVQGDTEAFF
TGCGCCAGCAGCTTGGTGGTCCAAGGGGACACTGAAGCTTTCTTT
>TRBV7-3|TRBJ2-5|NA|TRBD2
CASSLFSGTQETQYF
TGTGCCAGCAGCTTATTTAGCGGGACTCAAGAGACCCAGTACTTC
>TRBV11-3|TRBJ2-5|NA|TRBD2
CASSLSGGWETQYF
TGTGCCAGCAGCTTGAGCGGGGGCTGGGAGACCCAGTACTTC
>TRBV7-8|TRBJ2-1|few|TRBD2
CASSLGLAGERFF
TGTGCCAGCAGCTTGGGACTAGCGGGAGAACGGTTCTTC
>TRBV6-1|TRBJ2-1|NA|NA
CASSEGTSWEQFF
TGTGCCAGCAGTGAGGGGACGAGTTGGGAGCAGTTCTTC
>TRBV27|TRBJ1-1|many|NA
CASTRGFGQRNTEAFF
TGTGCCAGCACCCGCGGATTTGGACAGAGGAACACTGAAGCTTTCTTT
>TRBV4-3|TRBJ1-3|once|NA
CASSQSLVRYSGNTIYF
TGCGCCAGCAGCCAAAGTCTCGTACGTTACTCTGGAAACACCATATATTTT
>TRBV5-6|TRBJ1-4|few|NA
CASSRQGSGTYLF
TGTGCCAGCAGCCGCCAAGGGTCCGGGACATACCTTTTT
>TRBV5-1|TRBJ2-1|NA|NA
CASSLEGTYNEQFF
TGCGCCAGCAGCTTGGAAGGGACCTACAATGAGCAGTTCTTC
>TRBV5-4|TRBJ2-2|NA|TRBD1
CASSFRQGNTGELFF
TGTGCCAGCAGCTTTCGACAGGGGAACACCGGGGAGCTGTTTTTT